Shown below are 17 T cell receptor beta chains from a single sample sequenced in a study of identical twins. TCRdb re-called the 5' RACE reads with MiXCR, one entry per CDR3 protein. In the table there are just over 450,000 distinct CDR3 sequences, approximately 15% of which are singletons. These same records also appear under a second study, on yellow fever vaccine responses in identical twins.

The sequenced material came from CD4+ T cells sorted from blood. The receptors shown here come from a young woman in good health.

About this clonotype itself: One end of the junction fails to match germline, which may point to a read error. The CDR3 region is CSGRLGELAKNIQYF. CDR3 bases: TGCAGTGGTAGACTGGGAGAGTTAGCCAAAAACATTCAGTACTTC. This rearrangement joins TRBV20-1 to TRBJ2-4; possibly TRBD2 for D (5 bases). This CDR3 is 15 amino acids long. Germline V CDR1 and CDR2: DFQATT, SNEGSKA (reference sequence).

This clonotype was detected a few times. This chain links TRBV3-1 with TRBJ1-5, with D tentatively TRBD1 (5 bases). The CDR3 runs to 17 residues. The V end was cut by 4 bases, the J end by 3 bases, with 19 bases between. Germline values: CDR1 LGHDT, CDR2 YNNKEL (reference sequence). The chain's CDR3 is CASSPTLQGRYNQPQHF. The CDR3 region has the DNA TGTGCCAGCAGCCCGACCCTTCAGGGAAGATACAATCAGCCCCAGCATTTT.

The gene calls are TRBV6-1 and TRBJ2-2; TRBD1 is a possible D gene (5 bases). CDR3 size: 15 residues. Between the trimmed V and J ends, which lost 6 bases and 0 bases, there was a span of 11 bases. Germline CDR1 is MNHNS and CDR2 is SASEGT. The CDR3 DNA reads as TGTGCCAGCAGAAGGGGCGACTCGAACACCGGGGAGCTGTTTTTT. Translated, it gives CASRRGDSNTGELFF.

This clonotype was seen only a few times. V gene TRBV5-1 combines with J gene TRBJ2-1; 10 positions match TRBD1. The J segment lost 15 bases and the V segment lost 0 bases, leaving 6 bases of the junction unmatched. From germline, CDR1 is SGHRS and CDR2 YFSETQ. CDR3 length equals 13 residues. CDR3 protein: CASSLEGTGDLFF. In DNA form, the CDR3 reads TGCGCCAGCAGCTTGGAGGGGACAGGGGATCTGTTCTTC.

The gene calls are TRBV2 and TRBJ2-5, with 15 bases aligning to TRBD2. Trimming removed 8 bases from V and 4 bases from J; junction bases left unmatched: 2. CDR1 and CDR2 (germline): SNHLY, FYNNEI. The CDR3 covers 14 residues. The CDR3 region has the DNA TGTGCCAGCGGGACTAGCGGGGGGACAGAGACCCAGTACTTC. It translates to CASGTSGGTETQYF.

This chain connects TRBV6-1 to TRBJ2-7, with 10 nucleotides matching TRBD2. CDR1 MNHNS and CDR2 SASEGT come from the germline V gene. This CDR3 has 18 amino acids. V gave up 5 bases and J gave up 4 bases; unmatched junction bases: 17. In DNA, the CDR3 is TGTGCCAGCAGTAGAATTCGCGAGGGTCTAGCGGGAGTGTACGAGCAGTACTTC. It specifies CASSRIREGLAGVYEQYF.

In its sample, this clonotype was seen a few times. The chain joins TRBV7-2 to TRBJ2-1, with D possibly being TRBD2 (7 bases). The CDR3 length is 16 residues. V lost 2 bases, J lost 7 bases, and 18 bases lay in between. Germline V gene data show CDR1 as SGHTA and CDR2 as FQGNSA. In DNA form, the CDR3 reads TGTGCCAGCAGCTTATTACGGTGGGGGGGCAGAAATGAGCAGTTCTTC. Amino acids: CASSLLRWGGRNEQFF.

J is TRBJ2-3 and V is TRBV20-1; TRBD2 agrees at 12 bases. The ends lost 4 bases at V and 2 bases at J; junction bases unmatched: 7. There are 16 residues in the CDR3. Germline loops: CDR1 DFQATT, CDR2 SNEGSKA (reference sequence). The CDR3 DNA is TGCAGTGCTACAGGACTAGCGGGAAAACTCACAGATACGCAGTATTTT. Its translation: CSATGLAGKLTDTQYF.

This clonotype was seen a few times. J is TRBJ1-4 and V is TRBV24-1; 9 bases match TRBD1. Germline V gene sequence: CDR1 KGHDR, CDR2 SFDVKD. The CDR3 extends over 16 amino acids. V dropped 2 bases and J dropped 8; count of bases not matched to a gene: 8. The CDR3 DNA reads TGTGCCACCAGTGATTACACAGGGGGCGCGTCGGAAAAACTGTTTTTT. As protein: CATSDYTGGASEKLFF.

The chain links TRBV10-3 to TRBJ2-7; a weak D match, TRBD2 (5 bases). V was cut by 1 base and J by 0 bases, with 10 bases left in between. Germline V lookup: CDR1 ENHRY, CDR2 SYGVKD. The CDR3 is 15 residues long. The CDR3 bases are TGTGCCATCAGTGAGTATGAGGGAATCTCCTACGAGCAGTACTTC. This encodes CAISEYEGISYEQYF.

The CDR3 bases are TGCGCCAGCAGTGACCTAGCCTCTGAGACCCAGTACTTC. It yields the protein CASSDLASETQYF. The rearrangement links TRBV10-1 to TRBJ2-5; a weak D match, TRBD2 (5 bases). Germline CDR1 and CDR2: WNHNN and SYGVQD (reference sequence). The CDR3 loop spans 13 amino acids. Deletions cut 3 bases from V and 5 bases from J, with 10 bases between.

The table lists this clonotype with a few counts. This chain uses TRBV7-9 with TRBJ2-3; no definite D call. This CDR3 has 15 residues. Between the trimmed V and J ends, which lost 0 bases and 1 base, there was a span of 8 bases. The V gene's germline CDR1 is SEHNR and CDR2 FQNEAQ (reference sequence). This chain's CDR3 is CASSLAGIRTDTQYF. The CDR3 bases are TGTGCCAGCAGCTTAGCTGGGATACGCACAGATACGCAGTATTTT.

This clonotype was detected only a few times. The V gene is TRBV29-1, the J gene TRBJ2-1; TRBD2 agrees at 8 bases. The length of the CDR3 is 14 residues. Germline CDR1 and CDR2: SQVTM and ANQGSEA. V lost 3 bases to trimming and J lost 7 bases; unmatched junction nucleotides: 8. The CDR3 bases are TGCAGCGTTGATTTTAGCGGGGTGAGGAATGAGCAGTTCTTC. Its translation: CSVDFSGVRNEQFF.

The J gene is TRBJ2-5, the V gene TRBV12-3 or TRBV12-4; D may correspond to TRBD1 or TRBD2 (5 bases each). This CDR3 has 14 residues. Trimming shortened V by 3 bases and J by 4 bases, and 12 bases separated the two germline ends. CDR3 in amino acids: CASSFRGSPETQYF. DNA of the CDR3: TGTGCCAGCAGTTTCCGGGGCTCCCCAGAGACCCAGTACTTC.

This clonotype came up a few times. DNA for the CDR3: TGTGCCAGCAGCTCCCCAGGGACGTCCTACAATGAGCAGTTCTTC. Translation: CASSSPGTSYNEQFF. V usage is TRBV7-8 and J usage is TRBJ2-1; perhaps D is TRBD1 or TRBD2 (5 bases each). CDR3 size: 15 residues. Trimming removed 4 bases at V and 1 base at J, with 11 bases between. Per the germline V gene, CDR1 is SGHVS and CDR2 is FQNEAQ.

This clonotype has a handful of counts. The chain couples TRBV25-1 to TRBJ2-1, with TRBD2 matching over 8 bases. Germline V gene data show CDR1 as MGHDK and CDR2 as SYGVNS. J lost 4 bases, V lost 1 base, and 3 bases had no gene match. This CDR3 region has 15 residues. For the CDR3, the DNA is TGTGCCAGCAGTGAATCCACTAGCGGATACAATGAGCAGTTCTTC. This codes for CASSESTSGYNEQFF.

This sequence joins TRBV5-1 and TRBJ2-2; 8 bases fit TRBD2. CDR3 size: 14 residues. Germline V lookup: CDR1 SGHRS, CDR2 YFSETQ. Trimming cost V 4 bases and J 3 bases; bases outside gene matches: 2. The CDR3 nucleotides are TGCGCCAGCAGCCCCGGGGGGGACACCGGGGAGCTGTTTTTT. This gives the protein CASSPGGDTGELFF.